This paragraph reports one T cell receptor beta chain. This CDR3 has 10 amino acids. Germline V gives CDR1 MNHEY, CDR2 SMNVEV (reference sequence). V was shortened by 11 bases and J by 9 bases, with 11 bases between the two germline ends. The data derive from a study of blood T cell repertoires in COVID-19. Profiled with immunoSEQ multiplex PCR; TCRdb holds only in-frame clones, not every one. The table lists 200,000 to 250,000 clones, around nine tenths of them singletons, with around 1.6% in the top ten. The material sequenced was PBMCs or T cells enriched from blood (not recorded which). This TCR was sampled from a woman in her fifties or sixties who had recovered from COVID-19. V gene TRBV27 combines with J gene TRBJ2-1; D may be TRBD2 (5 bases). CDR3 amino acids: CAALVIEQFF. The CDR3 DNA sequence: TGTGCCGCACTAGTTATTGAGCAGTTCTTC.